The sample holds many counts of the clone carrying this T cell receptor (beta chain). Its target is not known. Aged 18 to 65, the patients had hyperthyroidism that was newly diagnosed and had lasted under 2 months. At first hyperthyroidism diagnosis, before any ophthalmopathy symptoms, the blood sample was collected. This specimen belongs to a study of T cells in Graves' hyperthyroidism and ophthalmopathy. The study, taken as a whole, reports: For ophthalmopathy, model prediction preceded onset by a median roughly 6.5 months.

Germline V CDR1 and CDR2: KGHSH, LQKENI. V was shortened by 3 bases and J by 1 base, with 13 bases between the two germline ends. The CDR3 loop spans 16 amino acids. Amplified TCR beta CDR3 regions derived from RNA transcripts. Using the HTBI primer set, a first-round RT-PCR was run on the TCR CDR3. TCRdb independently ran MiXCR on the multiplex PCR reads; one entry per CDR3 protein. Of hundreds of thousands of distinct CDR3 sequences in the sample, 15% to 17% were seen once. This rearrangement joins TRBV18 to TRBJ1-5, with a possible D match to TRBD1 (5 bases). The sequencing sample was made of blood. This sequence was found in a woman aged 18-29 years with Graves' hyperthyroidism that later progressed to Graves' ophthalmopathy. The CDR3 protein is CASSPRQGRSNQPQHF. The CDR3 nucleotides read TGTGCCAGCTCACCTCGGCAGGGAAGAAGCAATCAGCCCCAGCATTTT.